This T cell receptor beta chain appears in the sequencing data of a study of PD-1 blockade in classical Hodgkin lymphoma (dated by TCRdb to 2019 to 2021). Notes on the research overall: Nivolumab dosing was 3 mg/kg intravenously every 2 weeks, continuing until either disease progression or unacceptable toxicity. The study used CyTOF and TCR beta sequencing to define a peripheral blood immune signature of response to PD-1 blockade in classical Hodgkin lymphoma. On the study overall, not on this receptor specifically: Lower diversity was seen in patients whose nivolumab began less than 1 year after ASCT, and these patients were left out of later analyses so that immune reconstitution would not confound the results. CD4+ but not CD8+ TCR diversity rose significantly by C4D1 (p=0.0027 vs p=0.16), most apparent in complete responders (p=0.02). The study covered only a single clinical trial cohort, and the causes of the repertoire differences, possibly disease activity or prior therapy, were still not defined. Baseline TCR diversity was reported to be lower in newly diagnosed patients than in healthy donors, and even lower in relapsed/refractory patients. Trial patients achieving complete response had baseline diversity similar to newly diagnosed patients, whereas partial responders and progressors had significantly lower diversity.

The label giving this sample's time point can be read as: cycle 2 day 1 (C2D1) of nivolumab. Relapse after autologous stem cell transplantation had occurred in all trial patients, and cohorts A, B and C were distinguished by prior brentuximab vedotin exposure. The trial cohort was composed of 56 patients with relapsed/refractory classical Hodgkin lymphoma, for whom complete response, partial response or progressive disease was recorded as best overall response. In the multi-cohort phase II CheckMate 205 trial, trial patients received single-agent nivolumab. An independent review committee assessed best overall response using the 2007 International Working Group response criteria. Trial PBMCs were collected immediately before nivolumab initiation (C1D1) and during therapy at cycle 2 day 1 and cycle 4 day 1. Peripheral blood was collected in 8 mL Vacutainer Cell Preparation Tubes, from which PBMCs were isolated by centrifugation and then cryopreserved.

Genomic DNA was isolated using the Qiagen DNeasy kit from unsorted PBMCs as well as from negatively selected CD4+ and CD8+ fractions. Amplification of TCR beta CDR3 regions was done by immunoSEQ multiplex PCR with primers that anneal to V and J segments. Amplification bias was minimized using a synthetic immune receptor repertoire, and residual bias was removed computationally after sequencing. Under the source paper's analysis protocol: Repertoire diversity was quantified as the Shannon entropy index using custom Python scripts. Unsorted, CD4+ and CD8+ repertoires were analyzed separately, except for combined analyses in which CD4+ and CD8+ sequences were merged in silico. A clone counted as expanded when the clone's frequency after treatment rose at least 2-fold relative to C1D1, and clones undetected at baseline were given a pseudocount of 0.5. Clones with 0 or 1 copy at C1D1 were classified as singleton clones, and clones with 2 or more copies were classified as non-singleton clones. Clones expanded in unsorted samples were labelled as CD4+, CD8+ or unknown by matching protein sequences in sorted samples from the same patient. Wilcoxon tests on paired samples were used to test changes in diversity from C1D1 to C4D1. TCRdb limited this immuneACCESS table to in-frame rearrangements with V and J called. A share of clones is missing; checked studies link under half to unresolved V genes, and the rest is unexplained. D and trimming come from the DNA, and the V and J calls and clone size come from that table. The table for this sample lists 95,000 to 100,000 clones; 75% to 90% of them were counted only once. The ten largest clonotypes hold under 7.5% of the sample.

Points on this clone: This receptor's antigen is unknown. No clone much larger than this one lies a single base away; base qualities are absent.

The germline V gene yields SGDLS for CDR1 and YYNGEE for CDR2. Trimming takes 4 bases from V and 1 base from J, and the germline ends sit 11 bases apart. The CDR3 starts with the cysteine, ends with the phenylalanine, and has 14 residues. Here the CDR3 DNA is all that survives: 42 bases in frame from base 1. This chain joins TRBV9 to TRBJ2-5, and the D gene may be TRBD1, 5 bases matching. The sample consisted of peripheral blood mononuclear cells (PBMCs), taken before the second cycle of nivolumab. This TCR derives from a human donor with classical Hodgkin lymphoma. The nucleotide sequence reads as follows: TGTGCCAGCAGCTTTGGCAGGGCCCAAGAGACCCAGTACTTC. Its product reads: CASSFGRAQETQYF.